The 23 T cell receptor beta chains below all came from one sample that was sequenced in a study of graft-versus-host responses after intestinal transplantation. No antigen has been assigned to these receptors. TCRdb's table, derived via immunoSEQ multiplex PCR, lists solely in-frame clones and lacks some. The data show under 95,000 clones, about 89% seen once. Source: unstimulated CD8+ T cells sorted from spleen or lymph node cells, taken before intestinal transplant. The receptors originated from a human donor who received an intestinal transplant.

V and J are TRBV28 and TRBJ2-7; TRBD2 aligns across 7 bases. The ends lost 7 bases at V and 6 bases at J; junction bases unmatched: 9. CDR1 MDHEN and CDR2 SYDVKM come from the germline V gene. CDR3 size: 13 residues. CDR3: CASKEGGHVEQYF. The CDR3 bases are TGTGCCAGCAAGGAGGGAGGGCATGTCGAGCAGTACTTC.

This sequence joins TRBV28 and TRBJ1-1; D remains unclear. Germline CDR1 is MDHEN and CDR2 is SYDVKM. The CDR3 length is 12 residues. V was cut by 5 bases and J by 6 bases, with 10 bases left in between. The CDR3 DNA sequence: TGTGCCAGCAGTACGGGTAGCTCTGAAGCTTTCTTT. This gives the protein CASSTGSSEAFF.

This chain links TRBV2 with TRBJ1-5; a possible D gene is TRBD1 (6 bases). V shed 4 bases and J shed 3 bases, with 13 bases lying between them. Germline CDR1 SNHLY, CDR2 FYNNEI. The CDR3 extends over 15 amino acids. CDR3 nucleotide sequence: TGTGCCAGCAGTGGATACAGGGATGTCAATCAGCCCCAGCATTTT. It encodes CASSGYRDVNQPQHF.

The chain links TRBV7-9 to TRBJ1-2; 7 nucleotides align to TRBD1. This CDR3 spans 14 amino acids. Germline trimming cut 8 bases from V and 3 bases from J; bases unmatched to any gene: 9. Germline CDR1 and CDR2: SEHNR and FQNEAQ (reference sequence). CDR3 in amino acids: CASGRPRGDYGYTF. The CDR3 coding sequence is TGTGCCAGCGGTAGGCCCAGGGGGGACTATGGCTACACCTTC.

V is TRBV27 and J is TRBJ2-7; 7 bases align to TRBD2. The CDR3 loop spans 13 amino acids. CDR1 MNHEY and CDR2 SMNVEV come from the germline V gene (reference sequence). V dropped 3 bases and J dropped 5; count of bases not matched to a gene: 4. The CDR3 loop reads CASSFGGGHEQYF. As DNA, the CDR3 is TGTGCCAGCAGTTTTGGCGGGGGTCACGAGCAGTACTTC.

The rearrangement joins TRBV6-1 to TRBJ2-7, with TRBD1 as a possible D gene (6 bases). The CDR3 covers 15 residues. V was trimmed by 5 bases and J by 0 bases, leaving 14 bases between them. CDR1 MNHNS and CDR2 SASEGT come from the germline V gene. The CDR3 DNA reads as TGTGCCAGCAGTTTCCGGGACACCAGCTCCTACGAGCAGTACTTC. It encodes CASSFRDTSSYEQYF.

This clone was recorded once. As DNA, the CDR3 is TGTGCCACCAAGAGGGACACTGAAGCTTTCTTT. Translated, it gives CATKRDTEAFF. The V and J genes are TRBV15 and TRBJ1-1, with D unclear. V was trimmed by 7 bases and J by 3 bases, leaving 6 bases between them. CDR1 and CDR2 (germline): LNHNV, YYDKDF (reference sequence). The CDR3 spans 11 residues.

The chain employs TRBV7-9 and TRBJ1-1; perhaps TRBD1 as D (6 bases). CDR1 and CDR2 from the germline V gene are SEHNR and FQNEAQ (reference sequence). V shed 4 bases and J shed 6 bases, with 21 bases lying between them. The CDR3 sequence is 16 residues long. The CDR3 DNA sequence: TGTGCCAGCAGCTCCCCCACCGGGACCAGGGGCGCTGAAGCTTTCTTT. This gives the protein CASSSPTGTRGAEAFF. The full variable domain, rest sourced from reference TRBV7-9 and TRBJ1-1, is DTGVSQNPRHKITKRGQNVTFRCDPISEHNRLYWYRQTLGQGPEFLTYFQNEAQLEKSRLLSDRFSAERPKGSFSTLEIQRTEQGDSAMYLCASSSPTGTRGAEAFFGQGTRLTVV.

This clone was picked up a small number of times. V and J are TRBV6-6 and TRBJ2-7, with a tentative D call TRBD2 (5 bases). Between the trimmed V and J ends, which lost 6 bases and 0 bases, there was a span of 12 bases. CDR1 is MNHNY, CDR2 SVGAGI, per germline (reference sequence). The CDR3 extends over 14 amino acids. The CDR3 nucleotides read TGTGCCAGCAGCTTCGGGGTCAGCTCCTACGAGCAGTACTTC. It translates to CASSFGVSSYEQYF.

The rearrangement joins TRBV29-1 to TRBJ2-7, with TRBD1 as a possible D gene (5 bases). Trimming took 2 bases from V and 3 from J, leaving 11 bases between them. CDR1 is SQVTM, CDR2 ANQGSEA, per germline. CDR3 size: 13 residues. The CDR3 loop is CSVESGADYEQYF. As DNA, the CDR3 is TGCAGCGTTGAATCTGGGGCCGACTACGAGCAGTACTTC.

The rearrangement joins TRBV13 to TRBJ2-5; D not certain. CDR1 and CDR2 (germline): PRHDT, FYEKMQ (reference sequence). CDR3 length: 12 amino acids. The V end was cut by 3 bases, the J end by 5 bases, with 7 bases between. The DNA of the CDR3 is TGTGCCAGCAGCTTCCGAGCGGAGACCCAGTACTTC. Amino acids: CASSFRAETQYF.

This clone has more than one count but fewer than ten. The chain recombines TRBV4-1 with TRBJ2-7; D is perhaps TRBD2 (6 bases). Deletions cut 4 bases from V and 3 bases from J, with 16 bases between. Germline V gene sequence: CDR1 MGHRA, CDR2 YSYEKL. The CDR3 sequence is 15 residues long. In DNA, the CDR3 is TGCGCCAGCAGCCGGGACTCAGCGGAACTCTACGAGCAGTACTTC. Its protein product is CASSRDSAELYEQYF.

This chain joins TRBV6-5 and TRBJ2-1; 8 bases match TRBD2. Unmatched junction bases numbered 6, after V lost 7 bases and J lost 13 bases. The CDR3 is made up of 11 amino acids. Germline-derived CDR1 and CDR2 are MNHEY and SVGAGI. The CDR3 DNA reads TGTGCCAGCATCGGGAGCGGGGGACAGTTCTTC. This encodes CASIGSGGQFF.

The chain couples TRBV6-5 to TRBJ1-2; D remains unclear. The CDR3 runs 15 residues. From germline, CDR1 is MNHEY and CDR2 SVGAGI. V was pared by 0 bases and J by 7 bases, with 15 bases between. CDR3 sequence (DNA): TGTGCCAGCAGTTACTCGATAGCCAGCCCCAGTGGCTACACCTTC. Translation gives CASSYSIASPSGYTF.

The rearrangement links TRBV28 to TRBJ2-4; D not certain. This CDR3 has 16 amino acids. Germline V gives CDR1 MDHEN, CDR2 SYDVKM. The V and J ends lost 6 bases and 6 bases respectively, with 21 bases between them. The CDR3 region has the DNA TGTGCCAGCAGCGCCCCCCCCGGTGGGCCAGTAAACATTCAGTACTTC. Translation: CASSAPPGGPVNIQYF.

This chain joins TRBV10-3 and TRBJ2-1; D gene ambiguous. This CDR3 has 13 amino acids. The V end lost 2 bases, the J end lost 6 bases, and 8 bases lay between the germline ends. CDR1 and CDR2 (germline): ENHRY, SYGVKD. CDR3 sequence reads: CAISETPINEQFF. The CDR3 region has the DNA TGTGCCATCAGTGAGACACCGATCAATGAGCAGTTCTTC.

V is TRBV9 and J is TRBJ2-2; no clear D. This CDR3 is built from 16 residues. V was cut by 0 bases and J by 3 bases, with 12 bases left in between. Germline lookup yields CDR1 SGDLS and CDR2 YYNGEE. The CDR3 DNA reads as TGTGCCAGCAGCGTAGGACGTGGAGCCTACACCGGGGAGCTGTTTTTT. Translating gives CASSVGRGAYTGELFF.

The V gene is TRBV11-3, the J gene TRBJ1-1; no clear D. CDR3 size: 13 residues. V was clipped by 5 bases and J by 0 bases, with 7 bases between them. Germline values: CDR1 SGHNT, CDR2 YENEEA. CDR3 in amino acids: CASSINMNTEAFF. CDR3 coding DNA: TGTGCCAGCAGCATAAACATGAACACTGAAGCTTTCTTT. Supplemented by reference TRBV11-3 and TRBJ1-1, the full variable domain reads EAGVVQSPRYKIIEKKQPVAFWCNPISGHNTLYWYLQNLGQGPELLIRYENEEAVDDSQLPKDRFSAERLKGVDSTLKIQPAELGDSAVYLCASSINMNTEAFFGQGTRLTVV.

The rearrangement joins TRBV28 to TRBJ2-5, with 8 bases matching TRBD2. The CDR3 is 14 residues long. Germline V lookup: CDR1 MDHEN, CDR2 SYDVKM. The V and J ends lost 1 base and 3 bases, in that order; junction bases with no gene match: 1. This chain's CDR3 is CASSLSGGEETQYF. CDR3 sequence (DNA): TGTGCCAGCAGTTTATCGGGGGGGGAAGAGACCCAGTACTTC.

J is TRBJ1-2 and V is TRBV9; the match to TRBD1 covers 9 bases. Losses at the gene ends were 2 bases for V and 3 bases for J; bases not matched to a gene: 2. Germline V lookup: CDR1 SGDLS, CDR2 YYNGEE. This CDR3 has 14 residues. The CDR3 DNA follows: TGTGCCAGCAGCGTGGGACAGGGAGACTATGGCTACACCTTC. This codes for CASSVGQGDYGYTF.

This chain joins TRBV5-6 and TRBJ2-7; 10 bases align to TRBD1. V trimming: 4 bases; J trimming: 7 bases; junction bases outside the gene matches: 5. Germline V gene sequence: CDR1 SGHDT, CDR2 YYEEEE. The CDR3 is 13 residues long. The CDR3 spells CASSTGTGDEQYF. The CDR3 coding sequence is TGTGCCAGCAGCACCGGGACAGGGGATGAGCAGTACTTC.

The rearrangement uses TRBV28 and TRBJ1-2; perhaps TRBD1 as D (5 bases). Germline V lookup: CDR1 MDHEN, CDR2 SYDVKM. The CDR3 is made up of 12 amino acids. V lost 10 bases and J lost 3, with 12 bases in between. CDR3 in DNA: TGTGCCATCCAGGGATTCGACTATGGCTACACCTTC. Encoded protein: CAIQGFDYGYTF.

V and J are TRBV6-5 and TRBJ2-7, with a possible D match to TRBD1 (5 bases). Deletions cut 5 bases from V and 6 bases from J, with 14 bases between. Germline V gene lookup returns CDR1 MNHEY and CDR2 SVGAGI. CDR3 size: 13 residues. This CDR3 is CASSQGLSGEQYF. CDR3 bases: TGTGCCAGCAGTCAGGGTCTTTCGGGCGAGCAGTACTTC.